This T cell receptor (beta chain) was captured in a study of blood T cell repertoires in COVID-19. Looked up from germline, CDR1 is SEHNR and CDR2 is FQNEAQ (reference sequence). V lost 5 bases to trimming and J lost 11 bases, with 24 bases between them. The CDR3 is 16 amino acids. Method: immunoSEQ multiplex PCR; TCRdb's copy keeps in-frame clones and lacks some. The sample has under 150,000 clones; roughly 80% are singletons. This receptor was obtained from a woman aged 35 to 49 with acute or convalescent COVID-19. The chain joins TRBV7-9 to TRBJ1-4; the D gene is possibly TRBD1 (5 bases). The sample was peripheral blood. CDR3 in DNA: TGTGCCAGCAGCGTTGGGACCGGCTCTTCTGGGGGGAAACTGTTTTTT. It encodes CASSVGTGSSGGKLFF.